This T cell receptor (beta chain) was documented in a study of blood T cells in healthy people across ages. As for this clonotype: The antigen remains undetermined.

Study-wide points: Nothing was known about donor CMV status, and this possibly confounded expanded clonotype changes.

PCR was performed a second time for about 7 to 12 cycles using a sample-barcoded 5' primer and a J-beta primer mix. TCRdb called the 5' RACE reads again in MiXCR, with one record for every CDR3 protein. The data hold around 1.5 million distinct CDR3 sequences, with 59% observed a single time. Trimming left V 6 bases short and J 2 bases short, with 13 bases between. Germline V gene lookup returns CDR1 LNHNV and CDR2 YYDKDF (reference sequence). The CDR3 loop spans 14 amino acids. Peripheral blood from each donor was collected in a volume of approximately 10 milliliters. Extracted total RNA amounted to at least 5.5 micrograms for each sample.

Input material: blood. The chain couples TRBV15 to TRBJ1-2; D call uncertain. This receptor was identified in a man aged 18 to 30 in good health. CDR3 bases: TGTGCCACCAGTGTGGGAGAAAGGAACTATGGCTACACCTTC. Translated, it gives CATSVGERNYGYTF.